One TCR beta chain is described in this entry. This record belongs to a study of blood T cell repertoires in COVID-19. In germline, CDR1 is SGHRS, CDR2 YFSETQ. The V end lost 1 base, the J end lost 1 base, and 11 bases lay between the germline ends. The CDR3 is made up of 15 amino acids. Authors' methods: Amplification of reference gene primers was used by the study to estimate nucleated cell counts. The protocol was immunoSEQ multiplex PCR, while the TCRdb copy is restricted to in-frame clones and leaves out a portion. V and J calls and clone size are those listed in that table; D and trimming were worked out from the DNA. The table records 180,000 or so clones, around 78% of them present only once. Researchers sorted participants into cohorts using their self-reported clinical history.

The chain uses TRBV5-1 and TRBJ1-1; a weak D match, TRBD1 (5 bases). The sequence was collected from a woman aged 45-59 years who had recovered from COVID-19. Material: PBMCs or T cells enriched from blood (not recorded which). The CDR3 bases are TGCGCCAGCAGCTTGTGGGGCGCCCCGAACACTGAAGCTTTCTTT. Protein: CASSLWGAPNTEAFF.